This T cell receptor (beta chain) was captured in a study of OX40 agonist ivuxolimab in advanced cancers. V shed 4 bases and J shed 6 bases, with 15 bases lying between them. The CDR3 loop spans 14 amino acids. Germline V gives CDR1 SNHLY, CDR2 FYNNEI. Assay used: immunoSEQ multiplex PCR; TCRdb lists only in-frame clones, some missing. There are more than 55,000 clones in the sample; 82% occur only once, and more than 3.5% lies in the top ten. The source is an adult with an advanced solid tumor such as melanoma, head and neck, liver or kidney cancer. The chain has TRBV2 and TRBJ2-5; D may match TRBD1 or TRBD2 (5 bases each). The specimen was CD4+ or CD8+ T cells sorted from blood, collected in a trial of the OX40 agonist ivuxolimab. CDR3 loop: CASSGGIIRKTQYF. CDR3 nucleotide sequence: TGTGCCAGCAGTGGGGGGATTATTAGGAAGACCCAGTACTTC. The variable domain in full, completed from reference TRBV2 and TRBJ2-5, reads EPEVTQTPSHQVTQMGQEVILRCVPISNHLYFYWYRQILGQKVEFLVSFYNNEISEKSEIFDDQFSVERPDGSNFTLKIRSTKLEDSAMYFCASSGGIIRKTQYFGPGTRLLVL.